Detailed here is one TCR beta chain. The CDR3 sequence is 13 residues long. V dropped 3 bases and J dropped 4 bases, with 9 bases sitting between them. These data belong to a study of blood T cell repertoires in COVID-19. Measured with immunoSEQ multiplex PCR; TCRdb has only the in-frame clones, and not every one. This table has under 130,000 clones, around 76% appearing once. This clonotype was sampled from a woman aged 70-85 years with acute or convalescent COVID-19. J is TRBJ1-1 and V is TRBV12-3 or TRBV12-4, with D perhaps matching TRBD1 (5 bases). Material: peripheral blood. CDR3 loop: CASSFQGGTEAFF. The CDR3 DNA reads TGTGCCAGCAGTTTTCAGGGTGGCACTGAAGCTTTCTTT.